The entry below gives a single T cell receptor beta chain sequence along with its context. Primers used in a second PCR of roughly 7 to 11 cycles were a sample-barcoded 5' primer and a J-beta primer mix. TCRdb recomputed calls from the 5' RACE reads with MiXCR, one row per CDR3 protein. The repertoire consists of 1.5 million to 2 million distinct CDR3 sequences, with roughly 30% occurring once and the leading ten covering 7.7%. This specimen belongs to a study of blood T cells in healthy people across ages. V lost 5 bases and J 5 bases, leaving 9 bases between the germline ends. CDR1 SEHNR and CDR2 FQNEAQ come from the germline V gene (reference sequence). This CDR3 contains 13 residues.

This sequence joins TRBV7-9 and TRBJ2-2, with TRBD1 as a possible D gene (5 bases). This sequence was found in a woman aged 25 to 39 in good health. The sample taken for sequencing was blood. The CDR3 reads CASSPRVTGELFF. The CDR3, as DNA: TGTGCCAGCAGCCCCAGGGTAACCGGGGAGCTGTTTTTT.